What follows describes a single T cell receptor (beta chain). Its antigen is as yet unknown. This record belongs to a study of shared clonotypes between healthy human individuals. Study details: CD4 naive and CD4 memory each took three plates per donor, while CD8 naive took two and CD8 memory one.

The authors distributed each subset's genomic DNA evenly over several immunoSEQ plates. Only in-frame clones appear in the TCRdb table, and some are missing; sequencing was by immunoSEQ multiplex PCR. In the table there are about a million clones, approximately 80% of which are singletons. Study results and limitations: In general, naive subsets displayed greater estimated richness than memory subsets did.

CDR1 and CDR2 from the germline V gene are KGHSH and LQKENI. Trimming left V 4 bases short and J 0 bases short, with 10 bases between. This CDR3 is built from 15 residues. The donors were adults (healthy and HIV-negative) with no recent acute infections or vaccinations. This clonotype originated in a man between 18 and 29 years old in good health. Sequences were obtained from memory CD4+ T cells sorted from blood. Sample subset: CD45RA-negative fraction. The chain joins TRBV18 to TRBJ1-5; unclear D gene. The CDR3 region is CASSLSANSNQPQHF. The CDR3 DNA reads TGTGCCAGCTCACTCTCAGCGAATAGCAATCAGCCCCAGCATTTT.